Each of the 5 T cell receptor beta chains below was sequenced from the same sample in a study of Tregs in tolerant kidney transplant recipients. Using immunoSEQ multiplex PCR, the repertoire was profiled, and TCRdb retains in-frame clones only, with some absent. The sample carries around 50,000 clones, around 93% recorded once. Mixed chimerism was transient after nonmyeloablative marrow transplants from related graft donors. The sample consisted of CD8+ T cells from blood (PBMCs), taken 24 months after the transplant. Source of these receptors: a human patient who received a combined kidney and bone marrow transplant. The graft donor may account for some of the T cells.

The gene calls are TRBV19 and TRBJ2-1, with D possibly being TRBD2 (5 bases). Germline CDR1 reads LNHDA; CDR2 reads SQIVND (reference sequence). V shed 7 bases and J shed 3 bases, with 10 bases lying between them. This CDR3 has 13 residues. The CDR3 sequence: CASTPGIYNEQFF. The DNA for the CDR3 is TGTGCCAGTACCCCCGGGATCTACAATGAGCAGTTCTTC. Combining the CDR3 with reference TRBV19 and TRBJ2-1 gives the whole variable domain DGGITQSPKYLFRKEGQNVTLSCEQNLNHDAMYWYRQDPGQGLRLIYYSQIVNDFQKGDIAEGYSVSREKKESFPLTVTSAQKNPTAFYLCASTPGIYNEQFFGPGTRLTVL.

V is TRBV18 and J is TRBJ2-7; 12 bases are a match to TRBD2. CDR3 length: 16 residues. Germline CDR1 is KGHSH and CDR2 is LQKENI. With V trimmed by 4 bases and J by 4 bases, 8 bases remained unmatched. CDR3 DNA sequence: TGTGCCAGCTCACAAGCGGGACTAGCGGGCATATACGAGCAGTACTTC. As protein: CASSQAGLAGIYEQYF.

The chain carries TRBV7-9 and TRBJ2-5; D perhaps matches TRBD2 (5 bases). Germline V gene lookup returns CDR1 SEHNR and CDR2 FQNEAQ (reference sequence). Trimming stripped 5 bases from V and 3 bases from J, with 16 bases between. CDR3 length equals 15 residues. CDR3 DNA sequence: TGTGCCAGCAGCCGAGCGGAGGACCCTGAAGAGACCCAGTACTTC. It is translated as CASSRAEDPEETQYF.

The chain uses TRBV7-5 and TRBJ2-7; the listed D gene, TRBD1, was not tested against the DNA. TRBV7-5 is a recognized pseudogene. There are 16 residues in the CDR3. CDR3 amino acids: CVRSLADWAESYEQYF. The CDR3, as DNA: TGTGTCAGAAGCTTAGCGGATTGGGCAGAATCCTACGAGCAGTACTTC.

The CDR3 DNA follows: TGTGCCAGCAGCGTAGGTTGGGACAGGGGGGAAAAACTGTTTTTT. This gives the protein CASSVGWDRGEKLFF. The genes are TRBV9 and TRBJ1-4, with TRBD1 matching over 11 bases. The CDR3 has 15 residues. The V gene end was trimmed by 0 bases and the J gene end by 8 bases; junction bases not matched to a gene: 3. Germline lookup yields CDR1 SGDLS and CDR2 YYNGEE.